This TCR beta chain was sequenced for a study of blood T cells in healthy people across ages. V was cut by 1 base and J by 5 bases, with 8 bases left in between. Per germline, CDR1 LGHDT and CDR2 YNNKEL (reference sequence). The CDR3 length is 13 residues. Broader study findings: As age increased, TCR beta diversity per million T cells fell in a roughly linear fashion. Changes in expanded clonotypes were possibly confounded, as the CMV status of donors was unknown.

In regard to this clonotype: Its antigen is as yet unknown.

The authors ran a second PCR of roughly 6 to 12 cycles using a sample-barcoded 5' primer and a J-beta primer mix. Each CDR3 protein gets one entry after TCRdb re-called the 5' RACE reads with MiXCR. The sample lists around 700,000 distinct CDR3 sequences, around 25% seen once, with under 9.5% in the top ten. These same data were also listed under a study on T cells of mothers and their children. From that paper: Every mother supplied over 8 million TCR beta CDR3 reads and every child approximately 2.8 million. Persisting microchimeric T cell clones went undetected.

V usage is TRBV3-1 and J usage is TRBJ1-2, with no clear D. The sample was blood. The TCR originated in a boy younger than 18 in good health. CDR3 in amino acids: CASSQVSAYGYTF. In DNA, the CDR3 is TGTGCCAGCAGCCAAGTATCTGCTTATGGCTACACCTTC. Full variable domain (remainder filled in from reference TRBV3-1 and TRBJ1-2): DTAVSQTPKYLVTQMGNDKSIKCEQNLGHDTMYWYKQDSKKFLKIMFSYNNKELIINETVPNRFSPKSPDKAHLNLHINSLELGDSAVYFCASSQVSAYGYTFGSGTRLTVV.